This T cell receptor beta chain was retrieved from a study of graft-versus-host responses after intestinal transplantation. Study summary: All recipients were given anti-thymocyte globulin induction, and tacrolimus and steroids were then administered for around three years. Study-wide points: Declining HvG levels early post-transplant were linked to peak circulating GvH clone levels. Investigators detected GvH clones in recipient marrow, with some emerging earlier in ileum or blood. Across patients carrying graft-donor T cell macrochimerism, allografts held high graft-versus-host to host-versus-graft clonal ratios.

Assay: immunoSEQ multiplex PCR; the TCRdb copy retains only in-frame clones and omits some. The data hold tens of thousands of clones, with roughly 87% observed a single time. Lamina propria and intraepithelial lymphocytes were released by processing graft tissue. Comments on this clone: Antigen: not known.

CDR3 length: 14 amino acids. In germline, CDR1 is SGHRS, CDR2 YFSETQ. The trim removed 4 bases at V and 4 bases at J, leaving 6 bases unmatched. The TCR originated in a human patient who received an intestinal transplant, so some T cells may come from the graft donor. This chain connects TRBV5-1 to TRBJ2-3, with 7 positions matching TRBD2. The starting material was ileum tissue, obtained almost 210 days after intestinal transplant. CDR3 coding DNA: TGCGCCAGCAGCGTAGGGACTACCTCAGATACGCAGTATTTT. The encoded protein is CASSVGTTSDTQYF.